These 28 T cell receptor beta chains were all obtained from the same sample, sequenced in a study of CD8+ T cells in alopecia areata listed by TCRdb under 2018. Per the publication, the time point label means: less than five weeks on oral tofacitinib. According to the study, the label for this sample's treatment or condition signals: oral pan-JAK inhibitor, 5-10 mg twice daily. Library generation was performed with the immunoSEQ multiplex PCR assay. For TCR sequencing, RNA was extracted from every sample and reverse transcribed into cDNA to serve as template. This immuneACCESS table, as held by TCRdb, lists in-frame sequences with V and J called but not all clones. Of the missing ones, under half trace to an unresolved V gene in checked studies; the others have no known cause. Recorded for this sample are 95,000 to 100,000 clones; 50% to 75% of them occurred a single time. Of the sample, about 16% falls within the top ten clones.

Specimen: CD8+ T cells sorted from blood, collected at week 4, from a patient treated with tofacitinib. The receptors were gathered from a human donor with alopecia areata.

The chain is built from TRBV28 and TRBJ2-7; TRBD1 aligns across 7 bases. After removal of 6 bases from V and 7 bases from J, the junction contained 12 bases not matched to a gene. Germline CDR1 reads MDHEN; CDR2 reads SYDVKM. The CDR3 contains 14 residues. CDR3 sequence (DNA): TGTGCCAGCAGACCTCCGACAGGGAAAAAAGAGCAGTACTTC. Translating it yields CASRPPTGKKEQYF.

This clone was detected only a few times. The chain links TRBV29-1 to TRBJ2-5; TRBD1 might be the D (5 bases). CDR3 length equals 15 residues. The V gene lost 2 bases and the J gene lost 0 bases, with 13 bases spanning the gap. The germline gives CDR1 SQVTM, CDR2 ANQGSEA. The CDR3 nucleotides are TGCAGCGTTGAACCACAGGCAGAGTACCAAGAGACCCAGTACTTC. It codes for CSVEPQAEYQETQYF.

J is TRBJ2-7 and V is TRBV2, with D perhaps TRBD2 (6 bases). The CDR3 runs to 17 residues. In germline, CDR1 is SNHLY, CDR2 FYNNEI. With 0 bases removed from V and 2 bases from J, the gap between germline ends came to 17 bases. The CDR3 nucleotides are TGTGCCAGCAGTGAAGCAGGGGCGGGACCGTCAACCTACGAGCAGTACTTC. Protein: CASSEAGAGPSTYEQYF.

The CDR3 spells CASSVWAGDTDTQYF. In DNA, the CDR3 is TGTGCCAGCAGCGTATGGGCGGGGGACACAGATACGCAGTATTTT. J is TRBJ2-3 and V is TRBV9, with 7 bases identical to TRBD2. Trimming removed 1 base from V and 2 bases from J; junction bases left unmatched: 4. From germline, CDR1 is SGDLS and CDR2 YYNGEE. This CDR3 contains 15 residues. The variable domain in full, with the rest retrieved from reference TRBV9 and TRBJ2-3, is DSGVTQTPKHLITATGQRVTLRCSPRSGDLSVYWYQQSLDQGLQFLIQYYNGEERAKGNILERFSAQQFPDLHSELNLSSLELGDSALYFCASSVWAGDTDTQYFGPGTRLTVL.

The chain carries TRBV9 and TRBJ1-4; maybe TRBD1 (5 bases). CDR3 length: 15 amino acids. Germline V gene sequence: CDR1 SGDLS, CDR2 YYNGEE. V gave up 0 bases and J gave up 7 bases, with 13 bases separating them. CDR3 in amino acids: CASSVAGTKGEKLFF. CDR3 bases: TGTGCCAGCAGCGTAGCCGGGACGAAAGGTGAAAAACTGTTTTTT.

This clone appeared a few times. The CDR3 region is CASSLMGPGELFF. CDR3 in DNA: TGTGCCAGCAGCTTAATGGGACCCGGGGAGCTGTTTTTT. V and J are TRBV7-8 and TRBJ2-2, with D possibly being TRBD1 or TRBD2 (5 bases each). This CDR3 spans 13 amino acids. Germline V lookup: CDR1 SGHVS, CDR2 FQNEAQ. V lost 2 bases to trimming and J lost 6 bases, with 7 bases between them.

The V call is TRBV2, the J call TRBJ2-7; D unclear. V was pared by 6 bases and J by 2 bases, with 8 bases between. There are 12 residues in the CDR3. The germline V gene encodes CDR1 SNHLY and CDR2 FYNNEI. The CDR3 nucleotides are TGTGCCAGCAGCCCGGGCGCCTACGAGCAGTACTTC. The encoded protein is CASSPGAYEQYF.

This sequence joins TRBV27 and TRBJ2-3; D perhaps matches TRBD2 (6 bases). The V gene lost 4 bases and the J gene lost 3 bases, with 14 bases spanning the gap. The CDR3 totals 15 residues. Per the germline V gene, CDR1 is MNHEY and CDR2 is SMNVEV (reference sequence). The CDR3 reads CASSSHGGGTDTQYF. The DNA for the CDR3 is TGTGCCAGCAGTTCTCACGGGGGAGGAACAGATACGCAGTATTTT.

V and J are TRBV4-3 and TRBJ2-1; 9 bases are shared with TRBD2. The CDR3 runs 16 residues. Germline V gene lookup returns CDR1 LGHNA and CDR2 YSLEER. V shed 0 bases and J 2 bases; nucleotides not matched to a gene: 2. The CDR3 is CASSQDGLAPYNEQFF. The CDR3 coding sequence is TGCGCCAGCAGCCAAGATGGACTAGCGCCCTACAATGAGCAGTTCTTC.

V and J are TRBV4-1 and TRBJ2-7, with unresolved D. Trimming shortened V by 0 bases and J by 2 bases, and 11 bases separated the two germline ends. CDR3 size: 15 residues. Germline V gives CDR1 MGHRA, CDR2 YSYEKL. In DNA, the CDR3 is TGCGCCAGCAGCCAAGATCGAGATAGGGCCTACGAGCAGTACTTC. Residues: CASSQDRDRAYEQYF.

The chain has TRBV19 and TRBJ2-1; D possibly corresponds to TRBD2 (6 bases). The CDR3 sequence is 11 residues long. Germline V gene lookup returns CDR1 LNHDA and CDR2 SQIVND (reference sequence). The germline V and J ends were trimmed by 5 bases and 11 bases, with 10 bases remaining between them. CDR3 DNA: TGTGCCAGTAGTTTCGGGACTCAGCAGTTCTTC. Residues: CASSFGTQQFF.

This clone was seen a handful of times. The J gene is TRBJ2-5, the V gene TRBV18; no definite D call. Trimming took off 9 bases at V and 1 base at J, with 3 bases between the two ends. In germline, CDR1 is KGHSH, CDR2 LQKENI. The CDR3 extends over 10 amino acids. CDR3 DNA: TGTGCCAGGATCCAAGAGACCCAGTACTTC. It yields the protein CARIQETQYF.

This chain connects TRBV19 to TRBJ2-1; 10 nucleotides line up with TRBD2. The ends lost 0 bases at V and 4 bases at J; junction bases unmatched: 6. The germline gives CDR1 LNHDA, CDR2 SQIVND (reference sequence). This CDR3 has 17 amino acids. The DNA of the CDR3 is TGTGCCAGTAGTATAGATACCCCACTAGCGGGGTACAATGAGCAGTTCTTC. It translates to CASSIDTPLAGYNEQFF.

The rearrangement uses TRBV4-1 and TRBJ2-5; 13 bases match TRBD2. CDR3 length equals 16 residues. Germline V lookup: CDR1 MGHRA, CDR2 YSYEKL. The V segment lost 5 bases and the J segment 0 bases; nucleotides outside the gene matches: 3. The CDR3 DNA follows: TGCGCCAGCAGCGGGACTAGCGGGGCGTACCAAGAGACCCAGTACTTC. This sequence encodes CASSGTSGAYQETQYF.

This chain uses TRBV30 with TRBJ2-7; 9 nucleotides line up with TRBD1. The V segment lost 6 bases and the J segment 3 bases; nucleotides outside the gene matches: 3. The CDR3 has 12 amino acids. Germline CDR1 GTSNPN, CDR2 SVGIG (reference sequence). This chain's CDR3 is CACTGQGYEQYF. The CDR3, as DNA: TGTGCCTGCACGGGACAGGGCTACGAGCAGTACTTC.

V usage is TRBV13 and J usage is TRBJ2-3; possible D gene TRBD2, 5 bases. CDR1 is PRHDT, CDR2 FYEKMQ, per germline (reference sequence). V was cut by 1 base and J by 7 bases, with 12 bases left in between. The CDR3 totals 14 residues. This chain's CDR3 is CASSLAHRENTQYF. DNA of the CDR3: TGTGCCAGCAGCTTAGCCCACCGGGAAAATACGCAGTATTTT.

The chain joins TRBV11-2 to TRBJ1-1; D ambiguous. The CDR3 covers 15 residues. Germline CDR1 and CDR2: SGHAT and FQNNGV. The germline V and J ends were trimmed by 3 bases and 1 base, with 12 bases remaining between them. The CDR3 bases are TGTGCCAGCAGCTTCCTACTTTCAGGGAACACTGAAGCTTTCTTT. Its translation is CASSFLLSGNTEAFF.

The gene calls are TRBV7-3 and TRBJ1-1; maybe TRBD1 (5 bases). V lost 3 bases and J lost 4, with 9 bases in between. Germline V gives CDR1 SGHTA, CDR2 FQGTGA. The CDR3 totals 13 residues. DNA of the CDR3: TGTGCCAGCAGCTTGGGGGGAAGCACTGAAGCTTTCTTT. Amino acids: CASSLGGSTEAFF.

The rearrangement joins TRBV5-6 to TRBJ1-2; D is undetermined. The CDR3 extends over 14 amino acids. Germline V CDR1 and CDR2: SGHDT, YYEEEE. Trimming took 4 bases from V and 8 from J, leaving 18 bases between them. CDR3 sequence reads: CASSLGVGLDGYTF. The CDR3 DNA follows: TGTGCCAGCAGCCTAGGTGTTGGGTTAGACGGCTACACCTTC. Variable domain in full (rest from reference TRBV5-6 and TRBJ1-2): DAGVTQSPTHLIKTRGQQVTLRCSPKSGHDTVSWYQQALGQGPQFIFQYYEEEERQRGNFPDRFSGHQFPNYSSELNVNALLLGDSALYLCASSLGVGLDGYTFGSGTRLTVV.

The chain couples TRBV27 to TRBJ2-1; 14 bases match TRBD2. The V segment lost 2 bases and the J segment 10 bases; nucleotides outside the gene matches: 4. Per germline, CDR1 MNHEY and CDR2 SMNVEV (reference sequence). CDR3 size: 15 residues. The CDR3 region is CASSLTGLAGDEQFF. The CDR3 DNA is TGTGCCAGCAGTTTAACGGGACTAGCGGGAGACGAGCAGTTCTTC.

V and J are TRBV11-2 and TRBJ2-5, with D perhaps matching TRBD1 (7 bases). The CDR3 extends over 15 amino acids. Germline V gene data show CDR1 as SGHAT and CDR2 as FQNNGV. V was cut by 5 bases and J by 1 base, with 14 bases left in between. The CDR3 bases are TGTGCCAGCAGCCCGCGACAGGGACTCCAAGAGACCCAGTACTTC. It yields the protein CASSPRQGLQETQYF.

The chain recombines TRBV27 with TRBJ2-7; D unresolved. The V gene lost 4 bases and the J gene lost 0 bases, with 7 bases spanning the gap. The CDR3 is made up of 13 amino acids. Per germline, CDR1 MNHEY and CDR2 SMNVEV (reference sequence). CDR3 residues: CASSSLPSYEQYF. DNA of the CDR3: TGTGCCAGCAGTTCGTTACCCTCCTACGAGCAGTACTTC.

The gene calls are TRBV4-3 and TRBJ1-5; TRBD1 agrees at 8 bases. After removal of 4 bases from V and 0 bases from J, the junction contained 2 bases not matched to a gene. This CDR3 region has 15 residues. In germline, CDR1 is LGHNA, CDR2 YSLEER. The CDR3 coding sequence is TGCGCCAGCAGCCTGGACAGGGCTAGCAATCAGCCCCAGCATTTT. This translates into CASSLDRASNQPQHF.

This chain uses TRBV6-5 with TRBJ2-7; 8 bases are a match to TRBD1. The V and J ends lost 5 bases and 2 bases, in that order; junction bases with no gene match: 8. CDR1 is MNHEY, CDR2 SVGAGI, per germline. This CDR3 has 15 residues. The CDR3 region has the DNA TGTGCCAGCAGTGCCACCGGGACAGGCGCCTACGAGCAGTACTTC. Translated, it gives CASSATGTGAYEQYF.

The chain recombines TRBV28 with TRBJ2-1; 8 bases fit TRBD2. Trimming took 1 base from V and 4 from J; bases not matched to a gene: 3. Germline CDR1 and CDR2: MDHEN and SYDVKM. This CDR3 has 15 residues. CDR3: CASSLSAGGYNEQFF. CDR3 nucleotide sequence: TGTGCCAGCAGTTTATCGGCGGGAGGTTACAATGAGCAGTTCTTC.

The chain carries TRBV27 and TRBJ1-2, with 7 bases identical to TRBD1. V lost 4 bases and J lost 6; bases outside the gene matches: 14. This CDR3 is built from 16 residues. CDR1 and CDR2 (germline): MNHEY, SMNVEV (reference sequence). Here the CDR3 reads CASSSWEGLQGHGYTF. CDR3 DNA: TGTGCCAGCAGTTCCTGGGAAGGCTTACAGGGGCATGGCTACACCTTC.

The chain carries TRBV13 and TRBJ2-2, with D possibly being TRBD2 (5 bases). This CDR3 is 16 amino acids long. Germline V gene data show CDR1 as PRHDT and CDR2 as FYEKMQ (reference sequence). Trimming cost V 2 bases and J 0 bases, with 10 bases left between them. The CDR3 DNA reads as TGTGCCAGCAGCTTAAACGAGGGCCCGAACACCGGGGAGCTGTTTTTT. Translating gives CASSLNEGPNTGELFF.

CDR3 in amino acids: CASSGEGGKTQYF. Here the CDR3 DNA reads TGTGCCAGCAGTGGGGAAGGTGGGAAGACCCAGTACTTC. This chain connects TRBV2 to TRBJ2-5; no definite D call. V was trimmed by 4 bases and J by 6 bases, leaving 12 bases between them. Germline lookup yields CDR1 SNHLY and CDR2 FYNNEI. CDR3 length: 13 residues.